This T cell receptor beta chain was identified during a study of cytomegalovirus exposure and HLA in healthy donors. Study as a whole: It was reported in a later analysis that the same platform had been used for the 120 validation repertoires as for the 550 to 750 first-cohort repertoires. The study's findings and limits: The study labeled fewer than 200 TCR beta chains cytomegalovirus-associated. Later, an analysis found that TCR clusters from the first cohort tended to co-occur in the approximately 130 validation repertoires.

The data were produced by immunoSEQ multiplex PCR, yet TCRdb's version contains in-frame clones alone and is incomplete. Of 130,000 or so clones in the sample, 89% are singletons; the top ten hold about 10%. Comments on this clone: Its target is not known.

Germline V CDR1 and CDR2: MNHNY, SVGAGI (reference sequence). This CDR3 spans 15 amino acids. The junction had 3 bases not matched to a gene; V was cut back by 4 bases and J by 0 bases. The TCR sequence derives from a woman under 30 in good health and CMV-seropositive. J is TRBJ2-3 and V is TRBV6-6; 8 bases map to TRBD2. The sequenced sample was PBMCs. In DNA form, the CDR3 reads TGTGCCAGCAGTTCTAGCGGGCAGAGCACAGATACGCAGTATTTT. It encodes CASSSSGQSTDTQYF.